The 23 T cell receptor beta chains in this list originate from one sample, sequenced in a study of shared clonotypes between healthy human individuals. Assay used: immunoSEQ multiplex PCR; TCRdb lists only in-frame clones, some missing. Here the sample spans roughly 1,100,000 clones, about 80% being singletons. The sample consisted of memory CD4+ T cells sorted from blood. The subset: CD45RA-negative fraction. The receptors were sampled from a man between 18 and 35 years old in good health.

The genes are TRBV10-1 and TRBJ2-7, with 8 bases lining up with TRBD2. CDR1 WNHNN and CDR2 SYGVQD come from the germline V gene (reference sequence). CDR3 length: 15 residues. The ends lost 3 bases at V and 3 bases at J; junction bases unmatched: 7. CDR3 in amino acids: CASSDGVAGHYEQYF. CDR3 nucleotide sequence: TGCGCCAGCAGTGACGGAGTAGCGGGACACTACGAGCAGTACTTC.

The chain combines TRBV7-2 with TRBJ1-3; D is unclear. V lost 1 base and J lost 4, with 11 bases in between. Germline V gene lookup returns CDR1 SGHTA and CDR2 FQGNSA. The length of the CDR3 is 15 residues. The CDR3 spells CASSLVQTGGNTIYF. For the CDR3, the DNA is TGTGCCAGCAGCTTAGTCCAGACTGGAGGAAACACCATATATTTT.

This clone is a singleton in its sample. The chain employs TRBV5-1 and TRBJ2-5; 10 nucleotides align to TRBD1. The length of the CDR3 is 17 residues. The germline V gene has CDR1 SGHRS and CDR2 YFSETQ. With 0 bases clipped from V and 5 bases from J, the junction kept 10 bases outside the gene matches. The CDR3 DNA follows: TGCGCCAGCAGCTTGGTCCCGGACAGGGGGACTGCGGAGACCCAGTACTTC. It specifies CASSLVPDRGTAETQYF. Supplemented by reference TRBV5-1 and TRBJ2-5, the full variable domain reads KAGVTQTPRYLIKTRGQQVTLSCSPISGHRSVSWYQQTPGQGLQFLFEYFSETQRNKGNFPGRFSGRQFSNSRSEMNVSTLELGDSALYLCASSLVPDRGTAETQYFGPGTRLLVL.

The chain combines TRBV5-1 with TRBJ2-3; unclear D gene. This CDR3 is built from 14 residues. V was trimmed by 3 bases and J by 1 base, leaving 9 bases between them. The germline V gene encodes CDR1 SGHRS and CDR2 YFSETQ. The chain's CDR3 is CASSSESRTDTQYF. In DNA form, the CDR3 reads TGCGCCAGCAGCTCTGAGTCACGCACAGATACGCAGTATTTT.

The gene calls are TRBV7-3 and TRBJ2-1, with 14 bases lining up with TRBD2. V dropped 5 bases and J dropped 5; count of bases not matched to a gene: 5. There are 16 residues in the CDR3. Germline CDR1 reads SGHTA; CDR2 reads FQGTGA. Written as DNA, the CDR3 is TGTGCCAGCAGCAAGAAGGGACTAGCGGGGGACAATGAGCAGTTCTTC. Translating it yields CASSKKGLAGDNEQFF.

The chain recombines TRBV19 with TRBJ1-5; tentatively, D is TRBD1 (6 bases). V was pared by 7 bases and J by 9 bases, with 19 bases between. Germline CDR1 and CDR2: LNHDA and SQIVND (reference sequence). The CDR3 runs 14 residues. CDR3 sequence: CASTTTRKGGPQHF. CDR3 in DNA: TGTGCCAGTACTACCACAAGGAAGGGGGGGCCCCAGCATTTT.

This chain uses TRBV30 with TRBJ2-1; 7 bases fit TRBD2. This CDR3 is 13 amino acids long. The V segment lost 2 bases and the J segment 10 bases; nucleotides outside the gene matches: 8. CDR1 and CDR2 from the germline V gene are GTSNPN and SVGIG (reference sequence). The CDR3 sequence: CAWSLAARGEQFF. The DNA for the CDR3 is TGTGCCTGGAGTCTAGCGGCAAGGGGAGAGCAGTTCTTC.

This clone was observed a single time. This CDR3 is also generated by other DNA sequences in the sample. The rearrangement joins TRBV19 to TRBJ2-7; D unclear. The CDR3 extends over 11 amino acids. Germline V gene data show CDR1 as LNHDA and CDR2 as SQIVND (reference sequence). The V end lost 4 bases, the J end lost 1 base, and 2 bases lay between the germline ends. CDR3 sequence reads: CASSSSYEQYF. CDR3 nucleotide sequence: TGTGCCAGTAGTAGTTCCTACGAGCAGTACTTC.

The chain is built from TRBV6-1 and TRBJ2-5; 12 positions agree with TRBD1. The CDR3 is made up of 15 amino acids. The germline V gene encodes CDR1 MNHNS and CDR2 SASEGT. The V gene end was trimmed by 7 bases and the J gene end by 7 bases; junction bases not matched to a gene: 10. The CDR3 region has the DNA TGTGCCAGCAATACCGGGACAGGGGGCGAAGGGACCCAGTACTTC. Residues: CASNTGTGGEGTQYF.

The chain employs TRBV10-3 and TRBJ2-3; TRBD1 matches 7 bases. Trimming removed 10 bases from V and 2 bases from J; junction bases left unmatched: 9. Germline CDR1 and CDR2: ENHRY and SYGVKD. This CDR3 spans 14 amino acids. The CDR3 here is CATRDSHSTDTQYF. The CDR3 DNA sequence: TGTGCCACCCGGGACAGCCATTCCACAGATACGCAGTATTTT.

This clone was seen more than once but under ten times. Within the sample, other DNA sequences also encode this same CDR3. V gene TRBV10-3 combines with J gene TRBJ1-5, with TRBD1 matching 7 bases. The J segment lost 1 base and the V segment lost 10 bases, leaving 1 base of the junction unmatched. Germline CDR1 is ENHRY and CDR2 is SYGVKD. This CDR3 is built from 12 residues. This CDR3 is CATRGSNQPQHF. For the CDR3, the DNA is TGTGCCACCAGGGGGAGCAATCAGCCCCAGCATTTT.

The chain is built from TRBV7-2 and TRBJ1-5; D is perhaps TRBD1 (6 bases). The CDR3 length is 15 residues. Germline CDR1 and CDR2: SGHTA and FQGNSA. The V end lost 6 bases, the J end lost 4 bases, and 16 bases lay between the germline ends. The CDR3 reads CASRPAGTLNQPQHF. CDR3 DNA: TGTGCCAGCAGACCCGCGGGGACACTTAATCAGCCCCAGCATTTT.

V is TRBV7-2 and J is TRBJ2-5; 8 nucleotides align to TRBD1. Trimming cost V 5 bases and J 1 base; bases outside gene matches: 6. The CDR3 extends over 15 amino acids. Germline V CDR1 and CDR2: SGHTA, FQGNSA. This CDR3 reads CASSPGTGLQETQYF. The CDR3 DNA reads TGTGCCAGCAGCCCGGGGACAGGCCTCCAAGAGACCCAGTACTTC.

The genes are TRBV7-6 and TRBJ1-5, with 8 bases that match TRBD1. The germline CDR1 and CDR2 sequences are SGHVS and FNYEAQ. V was pared by 5 bases and J by 6 bases, with 9 bases of the junction left unmatched. The length of the CDR3 is 15 residues. CDR3 sequence reads: CASSPAQGVTQPQHF. The CDR3 region has the DNA TGTGCCAGCAGCCCCGCACAGGGGGTAACTCAGCCCCAGCATTTT.

This rearrangement joins TRBV2 to TRBJ1-2; maybe TRBD1 (6 bases). The V and J ends lost 4 bases and 14 bases respectively, with 23 bases between them. Germline V gene lookup returns CDR1 SNHLY and CDR2 FYNNEI. The CDR3 is 14 residues long. CDR3 bases: TGTGCCAGCAGTGGGGTACAGGGAACTATGGCTAGTACCTTC. It encodes CASSGVQGTMASTF. Full variable domain (outside the CDR3, taken from reference TRBV2 and TRBJ1-2): EPEVTQTPSHQVTQMGQEVILRCVPISNHLYFYWYRQILGQKVEFLVSFYNNEISEKSEIFDDQFSVERPDGSNFTLKIRSTKLEDSAMYFCASSGVQGTMASTFGSGTRLTVV.

This chain connects TRBV30 to TRBJ2-5, with 7 positions matching TRBD1. Germline CDR1 and CDR2: GTSNPN and SVGIG (reference sequence). The CDR3 runs 15 residues. V lost 0 bases, J lost 2 bases, and 6 bases stayed unmatched. The CDR3 reads CAWSVLGQPQETQYF. CDR3 sequence (DNA): TGTGCCTGGAGTGTCTTGGGACAGCCACAAGAGACCCAGTACTTC. The whole variable domain, filled in from reference TRBV30 and TRBJ2-5, reads SQTIHQWPATLVQPVGSPLSLECTVEGTSNPNLYWYRQAAGRGLQLLFYSVGIGQISSEVPQNLSASRPQDRQFILSSKKLLLSDSGFYLCAWSVLGQPQETQYFGPGTRLLVL.

This rearrangement joins TRBV7-2 to TRBJ2-1; D possibly corresponds to TRBD2 (7 bases). Per germline, CDR1 SGHTA and CDR2 FQGNSA. Trimming removed 5 bases at V and 0 bases at J, with 23 bases between. The CDR3 is made up of 19 amino acids. As DNA, the CDR3 is TGTGCCAGCAGCCGCCCCAAATCCGGCGGGGGCTACTCCTACAATGAGCAGTTCTTC. Residues: CASSRPKSGGGYSYNEQFF.

This clone has just one count. J is TRBJ2-5 and V is TRBV18; 7 positions agree with TRBD2. J lost 2 bases, V lost 6 bases, and 6 bases had no gene match. Germline V lookup: CDR1 KGHSH, CDR2 LQKENI. The CDR3 has 14 amino acids. In DNA form, the CDR3 reads TGTGCCAGCTCGGGACTACTAACACAAGAGACCCAGTACTTC. This gives the protein CASSGLLTQETQYF.

The V and J genes are TRBV7-9 and TRBJ2-7, with 8 bases fitting TRBD1. The DNA matches TRBJ2-5 better at its end, which makes the J call doubtful. The CDR3 sequence is 14 residues long. In germline, CDR1 is SEHNR, CDR2 FQNEAQ (reference sequence). The CDR3 here is CASRARGPRETQYF. DNA of the CDR3: TGTGCCAGCAGAGCCAGGGGGCCGAGGGAGACCCAGTACTTC.

CDR3 in amino acids: CASSEVREYTGELFF. The CDR3 DNA sequence: TGTGCCAGCAGTGAAGTGCGGGAGTACACCGGGGAGCTGTTTTTT. V and J are TRBV2 and TRBJ2-2; 7 nucleotides match TRBD2. The germline CDR1 and CDR2 sequences are SNHLY and FYNNEI. The CDR3 contains 15 residues. Germline trimming cut 1 base from V and 3 bases from J; bases unmatched to any gene: 2.

This clone was counted once. V is TRBV7-2 and J is TRBJ2-5; either TRBD1 or TRBD2 may fit D (5 bases each). CDR3 length: 14 residues. Trimming took 4 bases from V and 7 from J, leaving 16 bases between them. Looked up from germline, CDR1 is SGHTA and CDR2 is FQGNSA. DNA of the CDR3: TGTGCCAGCAGCTCTGCGACTGGGGGAGCGACCCAGTACTTC. It translates to CASSSATGGATQYF.

The chain joins TRBV4-1 to TRBJ2-1; 7 nucleotides agree with TRBD1. The junction had 17 bases not matched to a gene; V was cut back by 3 bases and J by 9 bases. Germline-derived CDR1 and CDR2 are MGHRA and YSYEKL. The CDR3 extends over 17 amino acids. The CDR3 sequence: CASSQRSQGIGNGEQFF. The CDR3 nucleotides read TGCGCCAGCAGCCAGCGTTCACAGGGGATTGGGAATGGTGAGCAGTTCTTC.

V usage is TRBV12-5 and J usage is TRBJ2-1; D gene uncertain. CDR1 is LGHNT and CDR2 is FRNRAP in the germline V gene. Trimming left V 7 bases short and J 0 bases short, with 10 bases between. The CDR3 has 14 amino acids. CDR3 DNA: TGTGCTAGTGATGTGGGTAGCTCCTACAATGAGCAGTTCTTC. This gives the protein CASDVGSSYNEQFF.